Listed below are T cell receptor beta chains from one sample, sequenced in a study of shared clonotypes between healthy human individuals. Clones were read by immunoSEQ multiplex PCR, and TCRdb kept only the in-frame ones, dropping some. The repertoire holds hundreds of thousands of clones, with around three quarters as singletons. Source material: PBMCs. The receptor source for this set is a woman in her thirties or forties in good health. Some clones in this sample may be carry-over from other donors' samples. Each CDR3 is given with its conserved first and last residue. The size of a clone is reported for some rows only, either as once, few or many, or as a class for expanded clones.

TRBJ1-4,14,TRBV2,-,CASSTGSGTKKLFF
TRBJ2-2,15,TRBV7-3,-,CASSPDRVNTGELFF
TRBJ2-7,14,TRBV30,-,CAWSAPGRGNEQYF
TRBJ2-3,16,TRBV28,-,CASSLTPGEDTDTQYF
TRBJ1-3,13,TRBV30,-,CAWHILSGNTIYF
TRBJ1-1,13,TRBV2,-,CASRPDRLSEAFF
TRBJ2-5,12,TRBV7-9,-,CASSLATETQHF
TRBJ2-7,14,TRBV19,-,CASQSGQGPYEQYF
TRBJ1-2,13,TRBV5-1,once,CASSLAEIYGYTF
TRBJ2-7,13,TRBV30,-,CASAGRPLCEQYF
TRBJ1-2,11,TRBV29-1,-,CSVELGNGYTF
TRBJ2-2,14,TRBV5-1,-,CASRLAGNTGELFF
TRBJ2-5,13,TRBV27,-,CASSQGQGETQYF
TRBJ2-1,15,TRBV19,-,CASSNRDRGLGEQFF
TRBJ2-1,14,TRBV6-5,-,CASSYSVGQSEQFF
TRBJ2-1,16,TRBV11-2,-,CASSPVRGRSYNEQFF
TRBJ1-3,16,TRBV30,once,CAWSVRATGSGNTIYF
TRBJ1-3,15,TRBV7-9,-,CASSLDGGSGNTIYF
TRBJ1-2,14,TRBV28,-,CASSLSAQLNGYTF
TRBJ2-1,12,TRBV6-5,-,CASSLDWDEQFF
TRBJ2-7,15,TRBV10-3,-,CAISESGQGLDEQYF
TRBJ2-1,14,TRBV6-4,-,CASSASGVLNEQFF
TRBJ1-1,14,TRBV29-1,-,CSAQTGQGNTEAFF
TRBJ2-1,15,TRBV30,-,CAWKTGLNSYNEQFF
TRBJ2-1,15,TRBV9,once,CASSVGGAGGNEQFF
TRBJ2-3,11,TRBV25-1,-,CASTLSDTQYF
TRBJ1-2,14,TRBV28,-,CASSQPGQGYGYTF
TRBJ1-5,20,TRBV2,-,CASSEGYRGQGRRTNQPQHF
TRBJ2-4,17,TRBV4-1,-,CASSQESPRDGANIQYF
TRBJ1-2,15,TRBV5-1,many,CASSTTGLRSYGYTF
TRBJ1-4,15,TRBV19,-,CASSIWDPGNEKLFF
TRBJ2-3,13,TRBV7-2,-,CASSSRQIDTQYF
TRBJ2-7,12,TRBV2,-,CASSDTGLEQYF
TRBJ1-5,15,TRBV19,-,CASSIMGQAGQPQHF
TRBJ2-2,14,TRBV2,-,CASSGQSNTGELFF
TRBJ2-7,14,TRBV9,-,CASSPGGFSYEQYF
TRBJ1-5,14,TRBV28,-,CASSSSGGGQPQHF
TRBJ2-1,14,TRBV2,few,CASLLAGGPGEQFF
TRBJ2-7,14,TRBV19,few,CASSPAGAPYEQYF
TRBJ1-1,15,TRBV30,-,CAWSGQDRALTEAFF
TRBJ2-7,13,TRBV6-5,-,CASSRDRSYEQYF
TRBJ2-7,15,TRBV7-3,-,CASSFQTGTRNEQYF
TRBJ2-3,14,TRBV27,-,CASSWGGRVGTQYF
TRBJ2-5,15,TRBV27,-,CASSFGTGWRETQYF
TRBJ1-1,14,TRBV7-2,once,CASSFDGGRPEAFF
TRBJ1-3,15,TRBV18,few,CASSPAGGAGDTIYF
TRBJ1-5,15,TRBV7-2,-,CASSPTTGANQPQHF
TRBJ2-1,12,TRBV29-1,-,CSAGSFYNEQFF
TRBJ2-5,13,TRBV30,-,CAWTTRGVETQYF
TRBJ2-2,14,TRBV7-2,-,CASSLESGTGELFF
TRBJ1-5,14,TRBV28,few,CASSNWDRGQPQHF
TRBJ1-1,16,TRBV28,-,CASSWRLPGALRRAFF
TRBJ2-1,15,TRBV27,-,CASSLRPISYNEQFF
TRBJ2-7,14,TRBV5-5,-,CASSPQPGSWEQYF
TRBJ2-1,18,TRBV7-2,-,CASSLKKLASGLHDEQFF
TRBJ1-5,15,TRBV2,-,CASSRQGPSNQPQHF
TRBJ2-4,14,TRBV6-6,-,CASQREGPWNIQYF
TRBJ2-7,13,TRBV4-1,-,CASSQDTSYEQYF
TRBJ1-5,15,TRBV5-1,-,CASSLDSGNNQPQHF
TRBJ1-1,12,TRBV6-5,once,CASSRGNTEAFF